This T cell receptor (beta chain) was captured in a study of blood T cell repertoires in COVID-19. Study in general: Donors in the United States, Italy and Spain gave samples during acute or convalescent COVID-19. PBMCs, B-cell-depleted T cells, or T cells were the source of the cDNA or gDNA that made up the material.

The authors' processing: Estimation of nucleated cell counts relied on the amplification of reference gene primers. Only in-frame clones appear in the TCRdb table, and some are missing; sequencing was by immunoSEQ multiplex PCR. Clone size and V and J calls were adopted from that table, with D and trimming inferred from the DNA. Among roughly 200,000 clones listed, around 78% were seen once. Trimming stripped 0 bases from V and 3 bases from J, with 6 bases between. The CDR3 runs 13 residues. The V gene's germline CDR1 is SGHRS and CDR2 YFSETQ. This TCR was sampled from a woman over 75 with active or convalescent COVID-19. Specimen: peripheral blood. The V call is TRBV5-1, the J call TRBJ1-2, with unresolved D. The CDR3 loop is CASSLGSDYGYTF. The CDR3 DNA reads TGCGCCAGCAGCTTGGGCTCGGACTATGGCTACACCTTC.